Each of the 10 T cell receptor beta chains below was sequenced from the same sample in a study. TCRdb analysed the 5' RACE reads with MiXCR anew, one entry per CDR3 protein. Found here are approximately 31,000 distinct CDR3 sequences, about 25% of them singletons; the top ten hold 3.7%. Material: naive CD4+ T cells sorted from a lymph node. Subset in this sample: naive CD4+ T cells, CD4+CD45RA+CD25-. The receptors come from a female donor with breast cancer.

The rearrangement joins TRBV15 to TRBJ2-5; 11 bases fit TRBD1. The V segment lost 1 base and the J segment 1 base; nucleotides outside the gene matches: 11. The CDR3 runs 19 residues. From germline, CDR1 is LNHNV and CDR2 YYDKDF (reference sequence). CDR3 sequence (DNA): TGTGCCACCAGCAGAGGACCGGGACAGGGGGTCGGCGTCCAAGAGACCCAGTACTTC. Its translation: CATSRGPGQGVGVQETQYF.

This rearrangement joins TRBV12-3 or TRBV12-4 to TRBJ2-4; perhaps TRBD1 as D (5 bases). V shed 6 bases and J shed 1 base, with 10 bases lying between them. The CDR3 totals 14 residues. The CDR3 loop reads CASSLRGAKNIQYF. The CDR3 region has the DNA TGTGCCAGCAGCCTTAGGGGTGCCAAAAACATTCAGTACTTC.

This clonotype has just a few counts. The chain uses TRBV21-1 and TRBJ2-7; the table calls TRBD1, which could not be checked here. TRBV21-1 is a pseudogene locus. The CDR3 covers 14 residues. For the CDR3, the DNA is TGTGCCAGCACCCCCTACCTGGAACCCTACGAGCAGTACTTC. Amino acid sequence: CASTPYLEPYEQYF.

There are a few counts of this clonotype. The chain links TRBV9 to TRBJ2-7, with D perhaps matching TRBD1 (6 bases). CDR1 and CDR2 from the germline V gene are SGDLS and YYNGEE. The CDR3 is made up of 16 amino acids. Trimming shortened V by 3 bases and J by 4 bases, and 20 bases separated the two germline ends. Here the CDR3 reads CASSDSPTGSLYEQYF. The DNA of the CDR3 is TGTGCCAGCAGCGACTCCCCGACAGGCTCTCTTTACGAGCAGTACTTC.

This clonotype turned up a few times. V gene TRBV21-1 combines with J gene TRBJ2-3; the table names TRBD1, a call not compared with the DNA. TRBV21-1 is classified as a pseudogene. The CDR3 sequence is 16 residues long. DNA of the CDR3: TGTGCCAGCAGCAAAGACCTGGGCCAGGGGGAGGATACGCAGTATTTT. As protein: CASSKDLGQGEDTQYF.

By its share, this clonotype is medium-sized. The chain has TRBV20-1 and TRBJ2-2, with 10 bases lining up with TRBD2. The CDR3 has 14 residues. V gave up 0 bases and J gave up 7 bases; unmatched junction bases: 2. Germline V gene sequence: CDR1 DFQATT, CDR2 SNEGSKA (reference sequence). Written as DNA, the CDR3 is TGCAGTGCTAGAGATACTAGCGGGATCGGGGAGCTGTTTTTT. It translates to CSARDTSGIGELFF.

As regards this clonotype: Likely a read error: the CDR3 ends without its conserved phenylalanine or tryptophan. This chain links TRBV20-1 with TRBJ1-6; TRBD1 matches 9 bases. From germline, CDR1 is DFQATT and CDR2 SNEGSKA (reference sequence). The V gene end was trimmed by 3 bases and the J gene end by 10 bases; junction bases not matched to a gene: 10. The CDR3 contains 15 residues. The CDR3, as DNA: TGCAGTGCTAGCCCGGACAGGGGAGTTGGATCACCCCTCCACCTT. It translates to CSASPDRGVGSPLHL.

In DNA form, the CDR3 reads TGTGCCAGCAACAGGGGAGAGTACGAGCAGTACTTC. The encoded protein is CASNRGEYEQYF. This chain links TRBV7-9 with TRBJ2-7, with 7 bases that match TRBD1. From germline, CDR1 is SEHNR and CDR2 FQNEAQ (reference sequence). After removal of 7 bases from V and 4 bases from J, the junction contained 4 bases not matched to a gene. CDR3 size: 12 residues.

Many counts were recorded for this clonotype. The chain joins TRBV5-1 to TRBJ2-7; no definite D call. CDR1 SGHRS and CDR2 YFSETQ come from the germline V gene. The V end lost 2 bases, the J end lost 4 bases, and 10 bases lay between the germline ends. This CDR3 spans 13 amino acids. This CDR3 is CASSFNLEYEQYF. As DNA, the CDR3 is TGCGCCAGCAGCTTTAACTTAGAATACGAGCAGTACTTC.

This clonotype was recorded many times. V is TRBV20-1 and J is TRBJ1-5, with TRBD1 matching over 8 bases. Germline V gene sequence: CDR1 DFQATT, CDR2 SNEGSKA (reference sequence). This CDR3 has 14 amino acids. Trimming cost V 1 base and J 4 bases; bases outside gene matches: 3. The CDR3 nucleotides read TGCAGTGCTAGAGCAAGGACAGGGAATCAGCCCCAGCATTTT. Its translation: CSARARTGNQPQHF.